One and the same sample provided the 16 T cell receptor beta chains below, sequenced in a study of cytomegalovirus exposure and HLA in healthy donors. TCRdb's copy holds only in-frame clones and misses some; the assay was immunoSEQ multiplex PCR. The table has about 140,000 clones, around four fifths seen once. Sequenced sample: PBMCs. The receptors shown here come from a young woman in good health and CMV-seronegative.

The rearrangement uses TRBV27 and TRBJ2-6, with D maybe TRBD1 (6 bases). This CDR3 is built from 16 residues. The germline V gene encodes CDR1 MNHEY and CDR2 SMNVEV (reference sequence). V lost 2 bases, J lost 5 bases, and 13 bases lay in between. The CDR3: CASSLQGLWRANVLTF. CDR3 DNA sequence: TGTGCCAGCAGTTTACAGGGGCTCTGGAGGGCCAACGTCCTGACTTTC.

The chain employs TRBV2 and TRBJ1-6; TRBD1 matches 8 bases. Germline CDR1 reads SNHLY; CDR2 reads FYNNEI. J gave up 3 bases and V 6 bases, and 7 bases lay outside the gene matches. The length of the CDR3 is 16 residues. The CDR3 sequence: CASRAGTGFYNSPLHF. Written as DNA, the CDR3 is TGTGCCAGCAGGGCCGGGACAGGTTTCTATAATTCACCCCTCCACTTT.

This chain uses TRBV7-2 with TRBJ2-3, with D possibly being TRBD1 (7 bases). V lost 4 bases, J lost 5 bases, and 16 bases lay in between. Germline V lookup: CDR1 SGHTA, CDR2 FQGNSA. The CDR3 totals 15 residues. The CDR3 DNA reads TGTGCCAGCAGCTCGCAACAGGGGCGGGGAGATACGCAGTATTTT. This codes for CASSSQQGRGDTQYF.

The CDR3 reads CASSFSGGEQYF. CDR3 nucleotides: TGCGCCAGCAGCTTCTCAGGGGGCGAGCAGTACTTC. V gene TRBV5-1 combines with J gene TRBJ2-7, with 7 bases that match TRBD1. Germline trimming cut 2 bases from V and 6 bases from J; bases unmatched to any gene: 2. Looked up from germline, CDR1 is SGHRS and CDR2 is YFSETQ. The CDR3 consists of 12 residues.

The rearrangement uses TRBV9 and TRBJ1-2; D perhaps matches TRBD1 (6 bases). The CDR3 covers 14 residues. From germline, CDR1 is SGDLS and CDR2 YYNGEE. V was shortened by 8 bases and J by 2 bases, with 16 bases between the two germline ends. CDR3 coding DNA: TGTGCCAGATCAAGAAAGGGGGGGAACTATGGCTACACCTTC. This codes for CARSRKGGNYGYTF.

The chain employs TRBV4-1 and TRBJ1-4, with D possibly being TRBD1 (5 bases). The CDR3 totals 18 residues. The ends were cut back, 1 base at V and 0 bases at J, with 15 bases in the middle. Germline V lookup: CDR1 MGHRA, CDR2 YSYEKL. This CDR3 reads CASSQVGKRGATNEKLFF. CDR3 DNA: TGCGCCAGCAGCCAAGTAGGCAAACGGGGGGCAACTAATGAAAAACTGTTTTTT.

This clone was seen only once. The chain is built from TRBV7-3 and TRBJ2-1; the match to TRBD1 covers 9 bases. The length of the CDR3 is 14 residues. CDR1 is SGHTA, CDR2 FQGTGA, per germline. J lost 6 bases, V lost 2 bases, and 2 bases had no gene match. The CDR3 DNA reads as TGTGCCAGCAGCTTAGGACAGGGGACCAATGAGCAGTTCTTC. It specifies CASSLGQGTNEQFF.

The chain has TRBV5-1 and TRBJ2-5, with 9 bases matching TRBD1. This CDR3 has 15 amino acids. The V segment lost 3 bases and the J segment 4 bases; nucleotides outside the gene matches: 7. CDR1 and CDR2 (germline): SGHRS, YFSETQ. The CDR3 is CASSSNTGGGETQYF. The CDR3 bases are TGCGCCAGCAGCTCAAACACAGGGGGCGGAGAGACCCAGTACTTC.

The table lists this clone with a count of one. The chain joins TRBV9 to TRBJ1-2; D not resolved. Trimming took 5 bases from V and 7 from J, leaving 9 bases between them. The germline gives CDR1 SGDLS, CDR2 YYNGEE. CDR3 length equals 11 residues. CDR3 sequence: CASSSQSGYTF. Here the CDR3 DNA reads TGTGCCAGCAGTTCCCAGTCTGGCTACACCTTC. The whole variable domain, filled in from reference TRBV9 and TRBJ1-2, reads DSGVTQTPKHLITATGQRVTLRCSPRSGDLSVYWYQQSLDQGLQFLIQYYNGEERAKGNILERFSAQQFPDLHSELNLSSLELGDSALYFCASSSQSGYTFGSGTRLTVV.

This chain links TRBV4-3 with TRBJ2-7; tentative D call: TRBD1 (6 bases). Trimming shortened V by 0 bases and J by 6 bases, and 12 bases separated the two germline ends. Germline V gene lookup returns CDR1 LGHNA and CDR2 YSLEER. The length of the CDR3 is 14 residues. Here the CDR3 DNA reads TGCGCCAGCAGCCAAGAAGCGCGAGGGGGCGAGCAGTACTTC. Translating it yields CASSQEARGGEQYF.

This clone is deemed medium-sized. The genes are TRBV7-9 and TRBJ2-1; 9 bases line up with TRBD2. CDR1 is SEHNR, CDR2 FQNEAQ, per germline (reference sequence). The V and J ends lost 7 bases and 6 bases, in that order; junction bases with no gene match: 7. This CDR3 spans 14 amino acids. The CDR3: CASTAGGWGNEQFF. As DNA, the CDR3 is TGTGCCAGCACCGCGGGGGGGTGGGGCAATGAGCAGTTCTTC.

This clone was detected only once. The chain couples TRBV7-9 to TRBJ2-5; 10 nucleotides align to TRBD1. Germline CDR1 is SEHNR and CDR2 is FQNEAQ (reference sequence). The CDR3 spans 15 residues. The trim removed 5 bases at V and 5 bases at J, leaving 8 bases unmatched. The CDR3 DNA reads TGTGCCAGCAGCCAGACAGGGGGCAGCGGGGAGACCCAGTACTTC. Its protein product is CASSQTGGSGETQYF.

This clone has only one observation. The chain uses TRBV5-6 and TRBJ1-5; the D gene is possibly TRBD1 (6 bases). This CDR3 region has 15 residues. Trimming took off 4 bases at V and 0 bases at J, with 11 bases between the two ends. CDR1 SGHDT and CDR2 YYEEEE come from the germline V gene. This CDR3 reads CASSQQGHSNQPQHF. CDR3 nucleotides: TGTGCCAGCAGCCAACAGGGACATAGCAATCAGCCCCAGCATTTT.

The V call is TRBV7-3, the J call TRBJ2-1; no clear D gene. The V end was cut by 2 bases, the J end by 6 bases, with 11 bases between. Germline V gene sequence: CDR1 SGHTA, CDR2 FQGTGA. The CDR3 is 14 amino acids. The CDR3 DNA follows: TGTGCCAGCAGCTTACTGGCTAGTTCCAATGAGCAGTTCTTC. Protein product: CASSLLASSNEQFF. The full variable domain, with the rest looked up from reference TRBV7-3 and TRBJ2-1, is GAGVSQTPSNKVTEKGKYVELRCDPISGHTALYWYRQSLGQGPEFLIYFQGTGAADDSGLPNDRFFAVRPEGSVSTLKIQRTERGDSAVYLCASSLLASSNEQFFGPGTRLTVL.

The chain links TRBV6-1 to TRBJ2-1; 8 bases agree with TRBD2. Germline CDR1 is MNHNS and CDR2 is SASEGT. V trimming: 1 base; J trimming: 8 bases; junction bases outside the gene matches: 13. This CDR3 comprises 17 residues. The CDR3, as DNA: TGTGCCAGCAGTGAAGGGATCGGGGGGGCCTATTTTTATGAGCAGTTCTTC. It translates to CASSEGIGGAYFYEQFF.

The gene calls are TRBV6-5 and TRBJ1-1; the match to TRBD1 covers 7 bases. The germline gives CDR1 MNHEY, CDR2 SVGAGI. With 5 bases clipped from V and 7 bases from J, the junction kept 10 bases outside the gene matches. CDR3 size: 14 residues. CDR3 amino acids: CASSTPARGIEAFF. Written as DNA, the CDR3 is TGTGCCAGCAGTACGCCCGCCAGGGGGATTGAAGCTTTCTTT.